The text below deals with one T cell receptor (beta chain). What it binds is unknown. RNA totalling roughly 0.45 to 1 ug underwent reverse transcription with random hexamers. TCR beta CDR3 was amplified by immunoSEQ covering 54 Vbeta and 13 Jbeta. TCRdb reprocessed the immunoSEQ multiplex PCR reads via MiXCR and lists one record per CDR3 protein. The sample has hundreds of thousands of distinct CDR3 sequences, 94% seen once; the top ten hold 0.15%. The CDR3 runs 15 residues. Germline assignment: CDR1 ENHRY and CDR2 SYGVKD. J gave up 3 bases and V 4 bases, and 5 bases lay outside the gene matches. The sample originates from a study of CD8 T cells in Susac syndrome. Study context: When their blood was taken, patients with Susac syndrome were therapy-naive, taking corticosteroids, or taking intravenous immunoglobulin alone.

The study, taken as a whole, reports: CD4+ T cell repertoires in Susac syndrome exhibited no evidence of clonal expansion.

Negative isolation yielded CD8+ and CD4+ T cells; FACS enriched TEMRA cells. This receptor was taken from a human donor with Susac syndrome. The specimen was CD4+ T cells from PBMCs. The chain combines TRBV10-3 with TRBJ2-3; 9 bases align to TRBD1. CDR3 coding DNA: TGTGCCATCAGTGGTTACAGGGGGCCGACAGATACGCAGTATTTT. Translated, it gives CAISGYRGPTDTQYF.